Following are 27 T cell receptor beta chains from one sample sequenced in a study of cytomegalovirus exposure and HLA in healthy donors. A multiplex PCR was run with 60 Vbeta primers and 13 Jbeta primers. TCRdb's copy holds only in-frame clones and misses some; the assay was immunoSEQ multiplex PCR. Here the sample spans approximately 65,000 clones, approximately 70% being singletons. Sequenced input: PBMCs. Source of these receptors: a man between 35 and 55 years old in good health and CMV-seropositive.

This chain connects TRBV27 to TRBJ2-1, with 7 bases fitting TRBD1. Losses at the gene ends were 5 bases for V and 0 bases for J; bases not matched to a gene: 4. The CDR3 totals 15 residues. Germline V gene data show CDR1 as MNHEY and CDR2 as SMNVEV (reference sequence). CDR3 protein: CASSNRGYSYNEQFF. The CDR3 nucleotides read TGTGCCAGCAGTAACAGGGGTTACTCCTACAATGAGCAGTTCTTC.

Only a few counts were recorded for this clone. The V and J genes are TRBV7-2 and TRBJ2-1, with 7 positions matching TRBD1. The V and J ends lost 5 bases and 4 bases, in that order; junction bases with no gene match: 8. Germline V gives CDR1 SGHTA, CDR2 FQGNSA. This CDR3 is built from 15 residues. The CDR3 reads CASSRDSGSYNEQFF. DNA for the CDR3: TGTGCCAGCAGCCGGGACAGCGGCTCATACAATGAGCAGTTCTTC.

A single count supports this clone. The chain employs TRBV30 and TRBJ1-4; 9 bases match TRBD1. J lost 4 bases, V lost 5 bases, and 5 bases had no gene match. The CDR3 consists of 14 residues. CDR1 and CDR2 (germline): GTSNPN, SVGIG (reference sequence). The CDR3 region is CAWGPGQGNEKLFF. The DNA for the CDR3 is TGTGCCTGGGGTCCGGGACAGGGTAATGAAAAACTGTTTTTT.

This clone occurred a few times. This chain links TRBV7-2 with TRBJ2-5; D may be TRBD2 (7 bases). The DNA end is more similar to TRBJ2-7, so the J call may be wrong. Germline assignment: CDR1 SGHTA and CDR2 FQGNSA. CDR3 size: 16 residues. The CDR3, as DNA: TGTGCCAGCAGCCCACGGGCGGGGGCCGCTTCCTACGAGCAGTACTTC. Amino acids: CASSPRAGAASYEQYF.

This clone was found a few times. The gene calls are TRBV7-9 and TRBJ1-2; 7 bases are shared with TRBD1. J lost 2 bases, V lost 4 bases, and 13 bases had no gene match. The CDR3 totals 17 residues. Per germline, CDR1 SEHNR and CDR2 FQNEAQ (reference sequence). The CDR3 region is CASSSRDAGTANYGYTF. In DNA form, the CDR3 reads TGTGCCAGCAGCTCACGAGACGCCGGGACAGCAAACTATGGCTACACCTTC.

The chain recombines TRBV18 with TRBJ2-1; 14 nucleotides match TRBD2. CDR1 is KGHSH, CDR2 LQKENI, per germline. CDR3 length equals 17 residues. V shed 4 bases, J shed 1 base, and the junction held 3 bases outside the gene matches. In DNA, the CDR3 is TGTGCCAGCTCACTGGGACTAGCGGGGGTATCCTACAATGAGCAGTTCTTC. This sequence encodes CASSLGLAGVSYNEQFF. Complete variable domain (other parts from reference TRBV18 and TRBJ2-1): NAGVMQNPRHLVRRRGQEARLRCSPMKGHSHVYWYRQLPEEGLKFMVYLQKENIIDESGMPKERFSAEFPKEGPSILRIQQVVRGDSAAYFCASSLGLAGVSYNEQFFGPGTRLTVL.

CDR3 nucleotide sequence: TGTGCCACCAGCAGCTCCGGGGGACCAGATACGCAGTATTTT. It encodes CATSSSGGPDTQYF. The rearrangement links TRBV15 to TRBJ2-3, with a weak D call TRBD2 (6 bases). In germline, CDR1 is LNHNV, CDR2 YYDKDF (reference sequence). The length of the CDR3 is 14 residues. V lost 3 bases and J 4 bases, leaving 11 bases between the germline ends.

This clone was seen only a few times. The V call is TRBV29-1, the J call TRBJ2-5, with D possibly TRBD2 on 7 matching bases. Per germline, CDR1 SQVTM and CDR2 ANQGSEA. CDR3 length equals 14 residues. V was cut by 1 base and J by 1 base, with 10 bases left in between. CDR3 DNA: TGCAGCGTTGAAGCGGGGGGCGCCCAAGAGACCCAGTACTTC. Translated: CSVEAGGAQETQYF.

This chain connects TRBV10-3 to TRBJ1-1; unclear D gene. The CDR3 length is 13 residues. With 3 bases removed from V and 1 base from J, the gap between germline ends came to 6 bases. Germline V gene sequence: CDR1 ENHRY, CDR2 SYGVKD. The CDR3 coding sequence is TGTGCCATCAGTGAACGGTGGAACACTGAAGCTTTCTTT. Protein sequence: CAISERWNTEAFF.

This rearrangement joins TRBV7-9 to TRBJ2-3; D possibly corresponds to TRBD2 (5 bases). Trimming removed 1 base at V and 6 bases at J, with 14 bases between. Germline V lookup: CDR1 SEHNR, CDR2 FQNEAQ (reference sequence). This CDR3 has 15 residues. The DNA for the CDR3 is TGTGCCAGCAGCTTAGGGGCTATAACGGGGGATACGCAGTATTTT. Its protein product is CASSLGAITGDTQYF.

There are a few counts of this clone. The chain links TRBV6-5 to TRBJ1-1; 8 bases match TRBD1. Losses at the gene ends were 5 bases for V and 7 bases for J; bases not matched to a gene: 0. The CDR3 loop spans 11 amino acids. Germline V gene data show CDR1 as MNHEY and CDR2 as SVGAGI. The CDR3 DNA sequence: TGTGCCAGCAGTGACAGGGGTGAAGCTTTCTTT. Its protein product is CASSDRGEAFF.

The chain is built from TRBV2 and TRBJ2-1, with TRBD2 identical over 7 bases. This CDR3 is built from 13 residues. V gave up 7 bases and J gave up 2 bases; unmatched junction bases: 2. Germline V CDR1 and CDR2: SNHLY, FYNNEI. The DNA for the CDR3 is TGTGCCAGCACCGGGGGGACCTACAATGAGCAGTTCTTC. It codes for CASTGGTYNEQFF.

The J gene is TRBJ2-3, the V gene TRBV7-3; no clear D gene. CDR1 is SGHTA and CDR2 is FQGTGA in the germline V gene. Trimming cost V 5 bases and J 0 bases, with 12 bases left between them. CDR3 length: 15 residues. The CDR3 is CASSPFPGSTDTQYF. The CDR3 nucleotides are TGTGCCAGCAGCCCCTTCCCCGGGAGCACAGATACGCAGTATTTT.

This clone was observed a single time. The rearrangement links TRBV10-3 to TRBJ2-7; 9 positions agree with TRBD2. Losses at the gene ends were 6 bases for V and 2 bases for J; bases not matched to a gene: 11. Per the germline V gene, CDR1 is ENHRY and CDR2 is SYGVKD. The CDR3 runs 16 residues. CDR3 bases: TGTGCCATCAGCGCCCTGCGGACTAGCGAAGCCTACGAGCAGTACTTC. Translating gives CAISALRTSEAYEQYF.

This chain uses TRBV4-2 with TRBJ2-7, with TRBD2 identical over 8 bases. J gave up 7 bases and V 0 bases, and 8 bases lay outside the gene matches. Germline CDR1 and CDR2: LGHNA and YNFKEQ. This CDR3 is built from 15 residues. The CDR3 region has the DNA TGTGCCAGCAGCCAAGACGGGGGGGGGAGGGGTGAGCAGTACTTC. Its protein product is CASSQDGGGRGEQYF.

The V gene is TRBV15, the J gene TRBJ2-3; a weak D match, TRBD2 (6 bases). The CDR3 loop spans 11 amino acids. V lost 11 bases and J 5 bases, leaving 11 bases between the germline ends. Germline V gene sequence: CDR1 LNHNV, CDR2 YYDKDF (reference sequence). The CDR3: CAWGEEDTQYF. For the CDR3, the DNA is TGTGCCTGGGGGGAGGAAGATACGCAGTATTTT. The full variable domain, with the rest looked up from reference TRBV15 and TRBJ2-3, is DAMVIQNPRYQVTQFGKPVTLSCSQTLNHNVMYWYQQKSSQAPKLLFHYYDKDFNNEADTPDNFQSRRPNTSFCFLDIRSPGLGDTAMYLCAWGEEDTQYFGPGTRLTVL.

This chain links TRBV27 with TRBJ2-3, with TRBD1 matching 12 bases. Germline CDR1 reads MNHEY; CDR2 reads SMNVEV (reference sequence). V gave up 6 bases and J gave up 7 bases; unmatched junction bases: 5. The CDR3 has 14 residues. This CDR3 reads CASSPGTGGHTQYF. Written as DNA, the CDR3 is TGTGCCAGCAGCCCCGGGACAGGGGGCCATACGCAGTATTTT.

This clone was found a few times. The CDR3 bases are TGTGCCAGCAGCTTAACAAGTGCTGGCTACACCTTC. Protein product: CASSLTSAGYTF. This chain uses TRBV7-9 with TRBJ1-2; D ambiguous. The germline CDR1 and CDR2 sequences are SEHNR and FQNEAQ (reference sequence). This CDR3 comprises 12 residues. Trimming shortened V by 2 bases and J by 7 bases, and 8 bases separated the two germline ends. Full variable domain (remainder filled in from reference TRBV7-9 and TRBJ1-2): DTGVSQNPRHKITKRGQNVTFRCDPISEHNRLYWYRQTLGQGPEFLTYFQNEAQLEKSRLLSDRFSAERPKGSFSTLEIQRTEQGDSAMYLCASSLTSAGYTFGSGTRLTVV.

This clone was found a few times. The V call is TRBV19, the J call TRBJ1-1; 7 bases line up with TRBD1. After removal of 3 bases from V and 2 bases from J, the junction contained 3 bases not matched to a gene. Germline CDR1 is LNHDA and CDR2 is SQIVND (reference sequence). The CDR3 totals 14 residues. The CDR3 reads CASSITGANTEAFF. The CDR3 DNA follows: TGTGCCAGTAGTATTACAGGGGCAAACACTGAAGCTTTCTTT.

The V gene is TRBV7-2, the J gene TRBJ2-7; possible D gene TRBD2, 6 bases. The CDR3 covers 15 residues. V was clipped by 1 base and J by 0 bases, with 10 bases between them. Germline-derived CDR1 and CDR2 are SGHTA and FQGNSA. This chain's CDR3 is CASSLDAGSSYEQYF. DNA of the CDR3: TGTGCCAGCAGCTTAGATGCGGGGAGCTCCTACGAGCAGTACTTC.

This clone was seen just once. V gene TRBV5-4 combines with J gene TRBJ1-4; TRBD1 matches 9 bases. The CDR3 consists of 15 residues. CDR1 and CDR2 from the germline V gene are SGHNT and YYREEE (reference sequence). V shed 0 bases, J shed 6 bases, and the junction held 3 bases outside the gene matches. This CDR3 reads CASSLGQGGYEKLFF. The CDR3 DNA follows: TGTGCCAGCAGCTTGGGACAGGGGGGTTATGAAAAACTGTTTTTT.

This clone was picked up one time. V usage is TRBV5-4 and J usage is TRBJ2-6, with D perhaps TRBD1 (6 bases). The germline V gene has CDR1 SGHNT and CDR2 YYREEE (reference sequence). This CDR3 contains 18 residues. V lost 4 bases and J lost 1, with 18 bases in between. The CDR3 sequence is CASSPDRQSRSGANVLTF. CDR3 nucleotide sequence: TGTGCCAGCAGCCCGGACAGACAGTCTAGATCTGGGGCCAACGTCCTGACTTTC.

The chain has TRBV4-1 and TRBJ2-7; TRBD2 matches 11 bases. The V and J ends lost 3 bases and 3 bases, in that order; junction bases with no gene match: 4. CDR3 size: 15 residues. Germline V gives CDR1 MGHRA, CDR2 YSYEKL. The DNA of the CDR3 is TGCGCCAGCAGCCACGGGCTAGCGGGAGGCTACGAGCAGTACTTC. Its protein product is CASSHGLAGGYEQYF.

The chain carries TRBV11-3 and TRBJ2-7; 12 nucleotides align to TRBD2. CDR3 length equals 15 residues. Germline-derived CDR1 and CDR2 are SGHNT and YENEEA. J gave up 3 bases and V 1 base, and 1 base lay outside the gene matches. The CDR3 bases are TGTGCCAGCAGCTTAGGGACTAGCGGGGACTACGAGCAGTACTTC. Translating gives CASSLGTSGDYEQYF.

This rearrangement joins TRBV28 to TRBJ1-2; D is possibly TRBD1 (6 bases). The germline V and J ends were trimmed by 6 bases and 2 bases, with 16 bases remaining between them. From germline, CDR1 is MDHEN and CDR2 SYDVKM. The CDR3 extends over 15 amino acids. The CDR3 region is CASSPLGQKNYGYTF. The CDR3 nucleotides are TGTGCCAGCAGCCCCCTCGGACAGAAAAACTATGGCTACACCTTC.

This clone was observed a handful of times. The chain links TRBV11-1 to TRBJ2-2, with a possible D match to TRBD2 (5 bases). Trimming shortened V by 5 bases and J by 6 bases, and 10 bases separated the two germline ends. The germline CDR1 and CDR2 sequences are SGHAT and FQDESV (reference sequence). This CDR3 comprises 13 residues. This chain's CDR3 is CASSATSSGELFF. The CDR3, as DNA: TGTGCCAGCAGCGCCACTAGTTCCGGGGAGCTGTTTTTT.

This clone occurred once. This chain connects TRBV11-2 to TRBJ1-1; D might be TRBD1 (6 bases). The CDR3 covers 14 residues. Between the trimmed V and J ends, which lost 6 bases and 3 bases, there was a span of 14 bases. Germline assignment: CDR1 SGHAT and CDR2 FQNNGV. CDR3 residues: CASRMAGAYTEAFF. CDR3 sequence (DNA): TGTGCCAGCAGAATGGCAGGGGCATACACTGAAGCTTTCTTT.